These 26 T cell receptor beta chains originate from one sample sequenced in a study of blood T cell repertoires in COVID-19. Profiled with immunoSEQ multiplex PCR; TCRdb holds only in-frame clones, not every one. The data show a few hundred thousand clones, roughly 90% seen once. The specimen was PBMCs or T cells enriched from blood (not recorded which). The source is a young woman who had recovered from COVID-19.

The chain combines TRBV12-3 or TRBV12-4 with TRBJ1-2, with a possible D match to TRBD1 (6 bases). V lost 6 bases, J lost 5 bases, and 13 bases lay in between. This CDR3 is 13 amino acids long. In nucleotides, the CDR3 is TGTGCCAGCAGCACCGGGACAATTTATGGCTACACCTTC. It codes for CASSTGTIYGYTF.

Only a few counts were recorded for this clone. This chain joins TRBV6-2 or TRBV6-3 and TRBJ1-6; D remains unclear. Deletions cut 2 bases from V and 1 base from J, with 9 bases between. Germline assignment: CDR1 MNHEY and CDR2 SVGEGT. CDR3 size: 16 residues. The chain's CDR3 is CASSYPGSSYNSPLHF. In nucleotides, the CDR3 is TGTGCCAGCAGTTACCCGGGGTCTTCCTATAATTCACCCCTCCACTTT.

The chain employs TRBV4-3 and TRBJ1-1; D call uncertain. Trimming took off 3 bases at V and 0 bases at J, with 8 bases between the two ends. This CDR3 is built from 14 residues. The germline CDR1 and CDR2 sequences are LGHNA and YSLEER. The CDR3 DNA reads TGCGCCAGCAGCCAGGGCAGGATGAACACTGAAGCTTTCTTT. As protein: CASSQGRMNTEAFF.

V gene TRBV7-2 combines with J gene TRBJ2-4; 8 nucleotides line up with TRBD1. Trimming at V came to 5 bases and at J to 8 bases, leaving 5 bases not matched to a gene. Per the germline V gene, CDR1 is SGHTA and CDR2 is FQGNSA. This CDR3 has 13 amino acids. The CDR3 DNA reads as TGTGCCAGCAGCCCCGGACAGGGCGACATTCAGTACTTC. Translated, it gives CASSPGQGDIQYF.

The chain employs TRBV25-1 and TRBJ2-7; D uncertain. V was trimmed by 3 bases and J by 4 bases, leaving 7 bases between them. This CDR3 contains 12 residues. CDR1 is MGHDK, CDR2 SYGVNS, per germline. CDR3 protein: CASSDTYYEQYF. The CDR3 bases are TGTGCCAGCAGTGACACATATTACGAGCAGTACTTC.

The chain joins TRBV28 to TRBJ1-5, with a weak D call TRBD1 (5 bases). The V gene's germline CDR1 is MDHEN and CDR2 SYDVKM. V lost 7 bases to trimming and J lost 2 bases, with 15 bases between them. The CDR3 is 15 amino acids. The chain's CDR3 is CASTSVQGGNQPQHF. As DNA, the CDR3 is TGTGCCAGCACCTCCGTCCAGGGCGGCAATCAGCCCCAGCATTTT.

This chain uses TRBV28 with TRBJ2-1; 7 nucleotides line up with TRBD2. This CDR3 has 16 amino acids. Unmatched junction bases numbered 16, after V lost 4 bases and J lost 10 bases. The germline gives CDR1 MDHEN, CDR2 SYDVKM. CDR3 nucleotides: TGTGCCAGCAGTTCCCCCGGGACTACCCTATCGGGCGAGCAGTTCTTC. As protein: CASSSPGTTLSGEQFF. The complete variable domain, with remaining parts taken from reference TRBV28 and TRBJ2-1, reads DVKVTQSSRYLVKRTGEKVFLECVQDMDHENMFWYRQDPGLGLRLIYFSYDVKMKEKGDIPEGYSVSREKKERFSLILESASTNQTSMYLCASSSPGTTLSGEQFFGPGTRLTVL.

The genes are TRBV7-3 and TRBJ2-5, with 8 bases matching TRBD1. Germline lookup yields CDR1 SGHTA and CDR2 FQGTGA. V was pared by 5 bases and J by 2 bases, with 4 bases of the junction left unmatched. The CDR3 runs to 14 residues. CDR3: CASSLDREQETQYF. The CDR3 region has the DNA TGTGCCAGCAGCCTGGACAGGGAACAAGAGACCCAGTACTTC.

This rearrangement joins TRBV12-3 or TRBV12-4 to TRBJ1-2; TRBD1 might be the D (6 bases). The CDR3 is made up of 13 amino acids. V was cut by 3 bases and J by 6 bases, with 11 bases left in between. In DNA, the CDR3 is TGTGCCAGCAGTTTGGGGGCAGCGGATGGCTACACCTTC. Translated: CASSLGAADGYTF.

The CDR3 protein is CASSDVKSNSPLHF. CDR3 coding DNA: TGTGCCAGCTCAGATGTAAAGAGCAATTCACCCCTCCACTTT. The chain combines TRBV18 with TRBJ1-6; D gene unclear. The CDR3 is made up of 14 amino acids. CDR1 is KGHSH, CDR2 LQKENI, per germline. V gave up 5 bases and J gave up 7 bases, with 12 bases separating them.

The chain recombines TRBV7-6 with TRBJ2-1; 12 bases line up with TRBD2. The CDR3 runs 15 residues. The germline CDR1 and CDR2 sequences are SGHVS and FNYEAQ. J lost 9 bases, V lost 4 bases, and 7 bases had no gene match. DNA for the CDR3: TGTGCCAGCAGCTGGGCTAGCGGGGGGGCTTCTGAGCAGTTCTTC. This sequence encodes CASSWASGGASEQFF.

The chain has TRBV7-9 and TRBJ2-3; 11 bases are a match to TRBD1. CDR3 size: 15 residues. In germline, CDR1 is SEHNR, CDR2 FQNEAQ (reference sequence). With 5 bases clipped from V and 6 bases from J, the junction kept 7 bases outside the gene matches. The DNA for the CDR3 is TGTGCCAGCAGCCAGGGGACAGGGGGTCGGGATACGCAGTATTTT. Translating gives CASSQGTGGRDTQYF.

The CDR3 sequence is CASSLDPTSASGGYTF. In DNA, the CDR3 is TGTGCCAGCAGCTTAGATCCTACTTCGGCGTCGGGAGGCTACACCTTC. The chain combines TRBV11-2 with TRBJ1-2, with D unclear. V was trimmed by 0 bases and J by 8 bases, leaving 19 bases between them. CDR3 length: 16 residues. CDR1 is SGHAT, CDR2 FQNNGV, per germline.

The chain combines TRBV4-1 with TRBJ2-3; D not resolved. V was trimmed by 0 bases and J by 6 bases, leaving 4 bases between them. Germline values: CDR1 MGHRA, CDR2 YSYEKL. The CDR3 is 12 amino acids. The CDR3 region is CASSQDMDTQYF. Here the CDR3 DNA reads TGCGCCAGCAGCCAAGATATGGATACGCAGTATTTT.

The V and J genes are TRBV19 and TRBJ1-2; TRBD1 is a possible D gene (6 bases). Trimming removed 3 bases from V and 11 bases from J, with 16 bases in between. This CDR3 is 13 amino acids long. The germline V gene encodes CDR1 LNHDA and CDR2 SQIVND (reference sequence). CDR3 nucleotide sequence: TGTGCCAGTAGTATTACCGGACAGCCGGCATACACCTTC. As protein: CASSITGQPAYTF.

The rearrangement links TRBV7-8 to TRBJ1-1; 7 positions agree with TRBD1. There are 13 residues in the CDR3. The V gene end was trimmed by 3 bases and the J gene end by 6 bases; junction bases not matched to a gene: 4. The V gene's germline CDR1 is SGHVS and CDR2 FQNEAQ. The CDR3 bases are TGTGCCAGCAGCTTGGACAGGTCGGCTGAAGCTTTCTTT. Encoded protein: CASSLDRSAEAFF.

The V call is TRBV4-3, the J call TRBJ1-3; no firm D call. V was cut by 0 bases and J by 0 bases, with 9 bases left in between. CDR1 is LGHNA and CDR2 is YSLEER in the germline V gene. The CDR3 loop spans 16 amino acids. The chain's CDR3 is CASSQDGHFSGNTIYF. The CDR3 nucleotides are TGCGCCAGCAGCCAAGATGGGCATTTCTCTGGAAACACCATATATTTT.

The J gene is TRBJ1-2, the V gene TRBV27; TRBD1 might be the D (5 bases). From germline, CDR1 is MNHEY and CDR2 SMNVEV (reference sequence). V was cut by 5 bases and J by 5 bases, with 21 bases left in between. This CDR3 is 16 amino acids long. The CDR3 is CASSMAGHVVSYGYTF. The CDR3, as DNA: TGTGCCAGCAGTATGGCAGGACACGTAGTTTCGTATGGCTACACCTTC.

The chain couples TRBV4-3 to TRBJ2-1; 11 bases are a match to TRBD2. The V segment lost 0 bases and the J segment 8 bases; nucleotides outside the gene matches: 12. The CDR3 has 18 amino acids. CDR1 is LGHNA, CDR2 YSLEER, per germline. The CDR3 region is CASSQEFLRLAGSDEQFF. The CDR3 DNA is TGCGCCAGCAGCCAAGAATTCCTCCGACTAGCGGGGTCGGATGAGCAGTTCTTC.

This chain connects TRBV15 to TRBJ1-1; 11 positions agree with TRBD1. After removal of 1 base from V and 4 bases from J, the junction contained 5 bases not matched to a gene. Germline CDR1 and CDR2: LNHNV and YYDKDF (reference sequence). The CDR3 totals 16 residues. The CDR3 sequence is CATSRGSGQGVTEAFF. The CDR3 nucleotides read TGTGCCACCAGCAGAGGTTCGGGACAGGGGGTCACTGAAGCTTTCTTT.

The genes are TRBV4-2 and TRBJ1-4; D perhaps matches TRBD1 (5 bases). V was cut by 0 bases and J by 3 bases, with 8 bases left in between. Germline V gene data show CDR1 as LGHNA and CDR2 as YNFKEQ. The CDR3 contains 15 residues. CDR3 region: CASSQDRQPNEKLFF. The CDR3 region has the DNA TGTGCCAGCAGCCAAGACAGACAGCCTAATGAAAAACTGTTTTTT.

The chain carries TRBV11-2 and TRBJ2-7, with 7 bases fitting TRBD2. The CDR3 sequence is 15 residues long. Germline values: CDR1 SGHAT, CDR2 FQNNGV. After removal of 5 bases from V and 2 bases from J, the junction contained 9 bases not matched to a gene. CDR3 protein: CASSMIAGLTYEQYF. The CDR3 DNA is TGTGCCAGCAGCATGATAGCGGGCCTGACCTACGAGCAGTACTTC.

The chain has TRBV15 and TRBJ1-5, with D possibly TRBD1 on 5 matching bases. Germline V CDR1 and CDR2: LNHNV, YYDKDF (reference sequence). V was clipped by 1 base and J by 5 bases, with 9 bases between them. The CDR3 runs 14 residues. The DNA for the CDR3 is TGTGCCACCAGCAGAGCGACAGAGCATCAGCCCCAGCATTTT. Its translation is CATSRATEHQPQHF.

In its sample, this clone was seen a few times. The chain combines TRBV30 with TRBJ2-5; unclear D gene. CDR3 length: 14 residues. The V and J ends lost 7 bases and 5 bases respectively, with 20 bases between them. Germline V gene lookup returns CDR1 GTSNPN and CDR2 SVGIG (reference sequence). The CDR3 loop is CASNSGPGRETQYF. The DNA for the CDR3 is TGTGCCTCCAATAGTGGCCCGGGTAGGGAGACCCAGTACTTC.

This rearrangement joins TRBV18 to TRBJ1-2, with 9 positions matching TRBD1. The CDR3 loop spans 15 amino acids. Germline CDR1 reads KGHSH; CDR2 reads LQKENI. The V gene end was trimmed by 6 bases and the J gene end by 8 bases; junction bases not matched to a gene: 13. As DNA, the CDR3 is TGTGCCAGCTCTCCCCTCCGGGACAGGGTTGGCGGCTACACCTTC. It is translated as CASSPLRDRVGGYTF.

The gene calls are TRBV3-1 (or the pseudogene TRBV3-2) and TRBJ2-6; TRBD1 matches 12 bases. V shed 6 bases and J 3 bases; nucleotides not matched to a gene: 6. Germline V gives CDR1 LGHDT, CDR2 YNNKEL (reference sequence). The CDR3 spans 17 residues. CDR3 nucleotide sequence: TGTGCCAGCAGTACCGGGACAGGGGGCTATGGGGCCAACGTCCTGACTTTC. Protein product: CASSTGTGGYGANVLTF.